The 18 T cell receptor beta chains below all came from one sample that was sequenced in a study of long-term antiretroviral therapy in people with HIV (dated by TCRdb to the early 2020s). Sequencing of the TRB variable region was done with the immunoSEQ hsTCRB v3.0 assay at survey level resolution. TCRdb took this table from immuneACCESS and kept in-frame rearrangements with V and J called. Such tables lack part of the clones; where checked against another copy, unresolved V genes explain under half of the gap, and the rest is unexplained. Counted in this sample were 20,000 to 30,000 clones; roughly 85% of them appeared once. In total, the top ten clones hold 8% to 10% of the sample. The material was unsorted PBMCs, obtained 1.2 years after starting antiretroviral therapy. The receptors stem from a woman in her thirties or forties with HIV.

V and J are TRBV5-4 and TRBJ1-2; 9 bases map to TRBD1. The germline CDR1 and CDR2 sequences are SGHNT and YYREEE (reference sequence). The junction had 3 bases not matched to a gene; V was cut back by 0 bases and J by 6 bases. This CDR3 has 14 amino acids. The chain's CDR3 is CASSLAGTGNGYTF. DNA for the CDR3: TGTGCCAGCAGCTTGGCAGGGACAGGGAATGGCTACACCTTC.

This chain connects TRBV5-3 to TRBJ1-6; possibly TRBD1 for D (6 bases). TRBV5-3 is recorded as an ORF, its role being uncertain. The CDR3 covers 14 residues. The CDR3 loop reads CAEGRYRANSPLHF. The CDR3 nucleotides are TGTGCAGAAGGGCGGTACAGGGCTAATTCACCCCTCCACTTT.

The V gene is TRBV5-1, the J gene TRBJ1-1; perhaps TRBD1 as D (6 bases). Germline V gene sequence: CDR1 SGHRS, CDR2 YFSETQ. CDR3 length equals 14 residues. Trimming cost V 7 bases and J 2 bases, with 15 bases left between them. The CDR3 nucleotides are TGCGCCAGCCGAGGGGGGGTTACTAACACTGAAGCTTTCTTT. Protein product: CASRGGVTNTEAFF.

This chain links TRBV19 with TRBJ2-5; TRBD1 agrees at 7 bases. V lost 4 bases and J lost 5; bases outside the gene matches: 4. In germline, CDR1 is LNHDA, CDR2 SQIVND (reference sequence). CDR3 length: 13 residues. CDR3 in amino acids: CASSTTGVETQYF. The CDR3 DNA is TGTGCCAGTAGTACCACAGGGGTTGAGACCCAGTACTTC.

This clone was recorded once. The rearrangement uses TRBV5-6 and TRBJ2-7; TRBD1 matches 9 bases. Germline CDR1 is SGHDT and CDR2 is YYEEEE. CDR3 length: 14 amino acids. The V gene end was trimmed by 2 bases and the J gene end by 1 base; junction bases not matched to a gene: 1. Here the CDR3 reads CASSFGTGSYEQYF. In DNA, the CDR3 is TGTGCCAGCAGCTTCGGGACAGGGTCCTACGAGCAGTACTTC.

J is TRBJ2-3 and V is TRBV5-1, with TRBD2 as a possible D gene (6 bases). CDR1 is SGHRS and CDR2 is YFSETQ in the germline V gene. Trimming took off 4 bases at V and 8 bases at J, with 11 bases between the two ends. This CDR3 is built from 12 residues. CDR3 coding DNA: TGCGCCAGCAGCCCGGACGGGGGTACGCAGTATTTT. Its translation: CASSPDGGTQYF.

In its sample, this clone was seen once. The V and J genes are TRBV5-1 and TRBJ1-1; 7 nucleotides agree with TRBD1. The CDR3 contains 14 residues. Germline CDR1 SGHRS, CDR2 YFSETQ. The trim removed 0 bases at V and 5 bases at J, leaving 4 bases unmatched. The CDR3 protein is CASSLEQGRTEAFF. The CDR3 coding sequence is TGCGCCAGCAGCTTGGAACAGGGGAGGACTGAAGCTTTCTTT.

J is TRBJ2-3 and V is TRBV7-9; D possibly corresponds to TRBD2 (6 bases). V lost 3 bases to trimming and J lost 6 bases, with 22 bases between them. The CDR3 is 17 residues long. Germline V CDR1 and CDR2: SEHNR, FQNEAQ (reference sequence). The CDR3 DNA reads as TGTGCCAGCAGCTTTTTAGGAGGGCGTGTATTGTTGGATACGCAGTATTTT. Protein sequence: CASSFLGGRVLLDTQYF.

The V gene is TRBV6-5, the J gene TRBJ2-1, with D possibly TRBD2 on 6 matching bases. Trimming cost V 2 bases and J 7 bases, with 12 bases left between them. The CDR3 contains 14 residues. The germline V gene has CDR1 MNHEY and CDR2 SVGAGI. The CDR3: CASSYDRELNEQFF. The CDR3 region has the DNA TGTGCCAGCAGTTACGACCGGGAGTTGAATGAGCAGTTCTTC.

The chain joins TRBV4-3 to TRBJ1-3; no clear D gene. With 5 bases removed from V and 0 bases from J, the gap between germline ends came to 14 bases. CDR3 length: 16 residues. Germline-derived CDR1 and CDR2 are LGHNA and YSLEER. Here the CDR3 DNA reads TGCGCCAGCAGCATAGAGGTCTATAGCTCTGGAAACACCATATATTTT. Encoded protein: CASSIEVYSSGNTIYF.

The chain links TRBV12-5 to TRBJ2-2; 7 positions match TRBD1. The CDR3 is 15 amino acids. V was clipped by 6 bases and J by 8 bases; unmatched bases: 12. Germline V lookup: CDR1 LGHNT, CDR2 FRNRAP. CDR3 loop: CASGIRGPSGGELFF. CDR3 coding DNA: TGTGCTAGTGGAATTAGGGGGCCCTCAGGAGGGGAGCTGTTTTTT.

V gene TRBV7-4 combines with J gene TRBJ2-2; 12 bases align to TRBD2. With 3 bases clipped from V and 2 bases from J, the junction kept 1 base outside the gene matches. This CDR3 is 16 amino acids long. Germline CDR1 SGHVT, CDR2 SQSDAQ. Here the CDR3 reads CASSFGLAGNTGELFF. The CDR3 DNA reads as TGTGCCAGCAGCTTCGGACTAGCGGGAAACACCGGGGAGCTGTTTTTT.

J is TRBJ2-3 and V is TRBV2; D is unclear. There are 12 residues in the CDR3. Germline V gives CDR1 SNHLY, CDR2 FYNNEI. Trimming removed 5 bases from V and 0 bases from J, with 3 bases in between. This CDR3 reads CASSISTDTQYF. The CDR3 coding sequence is TGTGCCAGCAGTATTAGCACAGATACGCAGTATTTT.

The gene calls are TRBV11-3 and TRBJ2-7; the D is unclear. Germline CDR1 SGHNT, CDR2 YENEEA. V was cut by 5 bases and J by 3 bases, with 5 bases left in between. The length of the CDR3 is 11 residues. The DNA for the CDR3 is TGTGCCAGCAGCGCAGACTACGAGCAGTACTTC. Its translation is CASSADYEQYF.

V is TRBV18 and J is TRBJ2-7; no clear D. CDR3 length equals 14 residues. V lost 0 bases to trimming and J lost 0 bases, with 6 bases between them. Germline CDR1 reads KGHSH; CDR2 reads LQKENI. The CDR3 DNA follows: TGTGCCAGCTCACCACCGTACCTCTCCTACGAGCAGTACTTC. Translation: CASSPPYLSYEQYF.

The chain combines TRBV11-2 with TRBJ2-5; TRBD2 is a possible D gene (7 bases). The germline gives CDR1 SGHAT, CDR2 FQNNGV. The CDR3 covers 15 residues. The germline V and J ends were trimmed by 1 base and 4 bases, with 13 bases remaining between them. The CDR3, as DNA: TGTGCCAGCAGCTTAGTGGGGGGGGCTCTAGAGACCCAGTACTTC. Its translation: CASSLVGGALETQYF.

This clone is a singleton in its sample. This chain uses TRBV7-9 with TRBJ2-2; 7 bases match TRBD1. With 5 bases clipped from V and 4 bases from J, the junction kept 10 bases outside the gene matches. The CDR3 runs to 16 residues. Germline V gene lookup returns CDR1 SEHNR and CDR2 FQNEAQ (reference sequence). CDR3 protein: CASSPPGQPSTGELFF. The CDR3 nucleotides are TGTGCCAGCAGCCCCCCGGGACAGCCCTCCACCGGGGAGCTGTTTTTT.

The CDR3 spells CASRVRGNNQPQHF. CDR3 bases: TGTGCCAGCAGGGTTCGGGGAAACAATCAGCCCCAGCATTTT. The chain employs TRBV6-6 and TRBJ1-5, with no clear D. Between the trimmed V and J ends, which lost 6 bases and 3 bases, there was a span of 12 bases. Germline V gene data show CDR1 as MNHNY and CDR2 as SVGAGI (reference sequence). There are 14 residues in the CDR3.